By sample share, the clone carrying this TCR beta chain is medium-sized. This sample is part of a study of lung T cells in sarcoidosis with Löfgren's syndrome. Trimming at V came to 3 bases and at J to 6 bases, leaving 11 bases not matched to a gene. CDR3 length: 15 amino acids. CDR1 and CDR2 from the germline V gene are DFQATT and SNEGSKA (reference sequence). Via MiXCR, TCRdb re-called the reads, giving one row per CDR3 protein. The data hold 2,200 or so distinct CDR3 sequences, with 20% to 25% observed a single time. This TCR was recovered from a human donor with sarcoidosis (Löfgren's syndrome or another form), or a control subject (not recorded which). Sequenced input: CD4+ T cells from bronchoalveolar lavage. The J gene is TRBJ1-3, the V gene TRBV20-1; 7 bases are a match to TRBD1. The CDR3 reads CSASNDRAQENTIYF. DNA for the CDR3: TGCAGTGCTAGCAATGACAGGGCCCAGGAAAACACCATATATTTT.